This T cell receptor (beta chain) derives from a study of response to subunit inactivated influenza vaccine. General study points: The authors offered the suggestion that each seasonal influenza vaccination recruits few new T cells.

TCRdb passed the RT-PCR reads through MiXCR, listing each CDR3 protein once. The repertoire includes some 640,000 distinct CDR3 sequences, about 15% of them detected once, and roughly 6.4% sits in the top ten. Notes on this clonotype: Its target is unknown.

Trimming stripped 4 bases from V and 0 bases from J, with 7 bases between. The length of the CDR3 is 13 residues. Germline V gene data show CDR1 as GTSNPN and CDR2 as SVGIG (reference sequence). The source was PBMCs from blood, collected around 14 days before vaccination. V is TRBV30 and J is TRBJ1-5, with D unclear. This clonotype was obtained from a man over 45 who received an inactivated influenza vaccine. The chain's CDR3 is CAWTDNSNQPQHF. The CDR3 DNA is TGTGCCTGGACAGACAATAGCAATCAGCCCCAGCATTTT.